The sample holds a few counts of the clone carrying this TCR beta chain. The data derive from a study of control samples from healthy donors and cancer patients. V shed 5 bases, J shed 8 bases, and the junction held 2 bases outside the gene matches. CDR3 length: 11 amino acids. Per the germline V gene, CDR1 is DFQATT and CDR2 is SNEGSKA (reference sequence). Sequencing used immunoSEQ multiplex PCR; TCRdb keeps in-frame clones, though not all of them. The repertoire holds about 150,000 clones, with about 90% as singletons. The sample was blood. The clonotype originates from a man aged 18 to 29 in good health. The chain is built from TRBV20-1 and TRBJ1-2; the match to TRBD1 covers 10 bases. CDR3 sequence: CSAGTGEGYTF. CDR3 coding DNA: TGCAGTGCTGGGACAGGGGAAGGCTACACCTTC.